This T cell receptor beta chain was observed in a study of CD8+CD57+ T cells in acquired aplastic anemia. Genomic DNA was employed as the template in profiling TCR beta VDJ and CDR3. MiXCR, applied by TCRdb to the reads, yields one record per CDR3 protein. Found here are around 290,000 distinct CDR3 sequences, 56% of them singletons; the top ten hold 1% to 1.5%. A word on this clonotype: What it recognizes is unknown. A junction boundary mismatches the germline segment, possibly from a read error.

Study-wide results and caveats: Patients and controls were not found to differ significantly in CD8+ Simpson's diversity. Patients and controls were found to share about 31 CD8+ CDR3 sequences.

Those patients picked for sequencing had displayed CD8+CD57+ cell expansion on flow cytometry. Sequenced material: sorted CD4+, CD8+, or CD8+CD57+ T cells (not recorded which) from PBMCs. The TCR was taken from a human donor with aplastic anemia.

For the CDR3, the DNA is TGTGCCAGCAGCCAAGATAGGAGGAGTGAGACCCAGTACTTC. This translates into CASSQDRRSETQYF. The V call is TRBV5-1, the J call TRBJ2-5; tentative D call: TRBD2 (5 bases). The CDR3 covers 14 residues. Germline-derived CDR1 and CDR2 are SGHRS and YFSETQ.